A single sample gave rise to the 22 T cell receptor beta chains below, sequenced in a study of CD8 T cells in Susac syndrome. RNA totalling roughly 0.45 to 1 ug underwent reverse transcription with random hexamers. TCRdb passed the immunoSEQ multiplex PCR reads through MiXCR, listing each CDR3 protein once. This table has roughly 130,000 distinct CDR3 sequences, roughly 94% appearing once. The source material was CD8+ T cells from PBMCs. These receptors were obtained from a human donor with Susac syndrome.

V and J are TRBV11-2 and TRBJ1-1; maybe TRBD1 (6 bases). V was cut by 3 bases and J by 4 bases, with 9 bases left in between. CDR1 SGHAT and CDR2 FQNNGV come from the germline V gene. This CDR3 spans 13 amino acids. CDR3 DNA sequence: TGTGCCAGCAGCTTCACAGGGATCACTGAAGCTTTCTTT. Encoded protein: CASSFTGITEAFF.

This chain uses TRBV15 with TRBJ2-1; 9 bases agree with TRBD1. CDR1 is LNHNV, CDR2 YYDKDF, per germline (reference sequence). CDR3 length: 13 amino acids. The V segment lost 9 bases and the J segment 6 bases; nucleotides outside the gene matches: 6. This chain's CDR3 is CATNGDRVNEQFF. In DNA form, the CDR3 reads TGTGCCACAAATGGGGACAGGGTCAATGAGCAGTTCTTC.

This chain links TRBV6-7 with TRBJ2-7, with 9 positions matching TRBD2. TRBV6-7 is treated as an ORF (open reading frame) with a function not yet certain. V shed 6 bases and J 3 bases; nucleotides not matched to a gene: 9. This CDR3 comprises 15 residues. CDR3 sequence reads: CASSRTSAENYEQYF. The DNA for the CDR3 is TGTGCCAGCAGCCGGACTAGCGCCGAAAACTACGAGCAGTACTTC.

This clonotype has only one observation. The chain uses TRBV29-1 and TRBJ2-7; the match to TRBD1 covers 8 bases. J gave up 3 bases and V 5 bases, and 0 bases lay outside the gene matches. The CDR3 is 11 amino acids. Germline assignment: CDR1 SQVTM and CDR2 ANQGSEA. The CDR3 DNA sequence: TGCAGCGTTACAGGGGGCTACGAGCAGTACTTC. The encoded protein is CSVTGGYEQYF.

The chain recombines TRBV6-5 with TRBJ1-5; D is unresolved. CDR1 is MNHEY, CDR2 SVGAGI, per germline. The CDR3 loop spans 16 amino acids. The ends were cut back, 0 bases at V and 5 bases at J, with 14 bases in the middle. As DNA, the CDR3 is TGTGCCAGCAGTTACTCGTCCGGGGAAATGCATCAGCCCCAGCATTTT. This encodes CASSYSSGEMHQPQHF.

The chain uses TRBV6-2 or TRBV6-3 and TRBJ2-7, with D tentatively TRBD1 (5 bases). V was pared by 4 bases and J by 2 bases, with 12 bases between. This CDR3 contains 14 residues. From germline, CDR1 is MNHEY and CDR2 SVGEGT. CDR3 DNA sequence: TGTGCCAGCAGTTCCCTTTGGGGCACCTACGAGCAGTACTTC. This codes for CASSSLWGTYEQYF.

The rearrangement uses TRBV6-6 and TRBJ2-1, with a tentative D call TRBD1 (6 bases). V lost 2 bases to trimming and J lost 5 bases, with 13 bases between them. This CDR3 contains 15 residues. Germline V gene data show CDR1 as MNHNY and CDR2 as SVGAGI (reference sequence). In nucleotides, the CDR3 is TGTGCCAGCAGTTACGTCCAGGGGTTTAACAATGAGCAGTTCTTC. This translates into CASSYVQGFNNEQFF.

This clonotype came up once. J is TRBJ2-4 and V is TRBV3-1; perhaps TRBD2 as D (6 bases). This CDR3 is built from 16 residues. The germline gives CDR1 LGHDT, CDR2 YNNKEL (reference sequence). Deletions cut 1 base from V and 6 bases from J, with 16 bases between. The CDR3 coding sequence is TGTGCCAGCAGCCAAGGGGTAGGGACTGCGGGAAACATTCAGTACTTC. It codes for CASSQGVGTAGNIQYF.

The V gene is TRBV27, the J gene TRBJ1-2; weak D call: TRBD1 (6 bases). Germline CDR1 MNHEY, CDR2 SMNVEV (reference sequence). The length of the CDR3 is 15 residues. V was shortened by 0 bases and J by 6 bases, with 14 bases between the two germline ends. The CDR3 protein is CASSLSVTGGDGYTF. The CDR3 DNA is TGTGCCAGCAGTTTATCAGTCACGGGGGGCGATGGCTACACCTTC.

CDR3: CASSFPLAGADGELFF. The DNA of the CDR3 is TGTGCCAGCAGTTTCCCACTAGCGGGGGCTGACGGGGAGCTGTTTTTT. The gene calls are TRBV28 and TRBJ2-2; 11 bases are shared with TRBD2. Germline CDR1 is MDHEN and CDR2 is SYDVKM. Trimming took 3 bases from V and 7 from J; bases not matched to a gene: 7. The CDR3 consists of 16 residues.

V gene TRBV13 combines with J gene TRBJ2-7; D not resolved. V lost 5 bases, J lost 2 bases, and 13 bases lay in between. CDR1 is PRHDT, CDR2 FYEKMQ, per germline (reference sequence). There are 14 residues in the CDR3. The CDR3 coding sequence is TGTGCCAGCAGCCGTTGGTCAGGACCCTACGAGCAGTACTTC. Protein sequence: CASSRWSGPYEQYF.

The chain joins TRBV7-7 to TRBJ1-2; D remains ambiguous. The V end lost 4 bases, the J end lost 5 bases, and 14 bases lay between the germline ends. In germline, CDR1 is SSHAT, CDR2 FNYEAQ (reference sequence). The CDR3 runs 14 residues. CDR3 DNA: TGTGCCAGCAGCTCGCCCCTTAATAGATATGGCTACACCTTC. Amino acids: CASSSPLNRYGYTF.

This clonotype was recorded once. CDR3 DNA: TGTGCCTGGAGAGGACAAGACTCCTACGAGCAGTACTTC. It encodes CAWRGQDSYEQYF. This rearrangement joins TRBV30 to TRBJ2-7; D may be TRBD1 (5 bases). CDR3 length: 13 amino acids. The V end was cut by 3 bases, the J end by 0 bases, with 9 bases between. Germline V gives CDR1 GTSNPN, CDR2 SVGIG (reference sequence).

The V call is TRBV29-1, the J call TRBJ2-2; D is unclear. The CDR3 spans 15 residues. V lost 1 base, J lost 5 bases, and 14 bases lay in between. CDR1 is SQVTM, CDR2 ANQGSEA, per germline. The chain's CDR3 is CSVEVVPGMTGELFF. In DNA, the CDR3 is TGCAGCGTTGAAGTCGTCCCAGGAATGACCGGGGAGCTGTTTTTT.

In DNA, the CDR3 is TGTGCCAGCAGATCCGCCGGGACAGGATCCAACTATGGCTACACCTTC. It translates to CASRSAGTGSNYGYTF. This chain uses TRBV6-2 or TRBV6-3 with TRBJ1-2; TRBD1 matches 8 bases. The junction had 11 bases not matched to a gene; V was cut back by 6 bases and J by 2 bases. The CDR3 loop spans 16 amino acids. Per germline, CDR1 MNHEY and CDR2 SVGEGT.

The V gene is TRBV5-4, the J gene TRBJ1-2; D is perhaps TRBD1 (5 bases). The CDR3 has 14 residues. V shed 4 bases and J shed 0 bases, with 10 bases lying between them. From germline, CDR1 is SGHNT and CDR2 YYREEE (reference sequence). DNA of the CDR3: TGTGCCAGCAGCGACAGTGGTTCTAACTATGGCTACACCTTC. Translated, it gives CASSDSGSNYGYTF.

V and J are TRBV29-1 and TRBJ2-5; possibly TRBD1 for D (6 bases). This CDR3 region has 14 residues. The germline V and J ends were trimmed by 4 bases and 5 bases, with 17 bases remaining between them. Germline lookup yields CDR1 SQVTM and CDR2 ANQGSEA. The CDR3: CSVVQGGLRETQYF. DNA of the CDR3: TGCAGCGTTGTTCAAGGGGGTCTTCGGGAGACCCAGTACTTC.

The rearrangement links TRBV20-1 to TRBJ1-1; 8 bases are shared with TRBD1. Trimming at V came to 6 bases and at J to 5 bases, leaving 8 bases not matched to a gene. There are 13 residues in the CDR3. CDR1 is DFQATT, CDR2 SNEGSKA, per germline (reference sequence). The DNA for the CDR3 is TGCAGTGCCCCTGACAGGGGAAGGACTGAAGCTTTCTTT. Its translation: CSAPDRGRTEAFF.

In this sample, this clonotype turned up once. The V and J genes are TRBV29-1 and TRBJ1-1; unclear D gene. Germline V CDR1 and CDR2: SQVTM, ANQGSEA. The CDR3 is 13 amino acids. Trimming took 6 bases from V and 1 from J, leaving 12 bases between them. The CDR3 bases are TGCAGCGTGACGAGGACCCCGAACACTGAAGCTTTCTTT. Protein: CSVTRTPNTEAFF.

The chain couples TRBV7-9 to TRBJ2-3; 7 bases line up with TRBD2. The CDR3 totals 13 residues. V lost 11 bases to trimming and J lost 2 bases; unmatched junction nucleotides: 7. The V gene's germline CDR1 is SEHNR and CDR2 FQNEAQ (reference sequence). CDR3 sequence reads: CAARLASTDTQYF. Written as DNA, the CDR3 is TGTGCCGCTCGACTAGCTTCCACAGATACGCAGTATTTT.

The V gene is TRBV15, the J gene TRBJ1-4; D gene ambiguous. In germline, CDR1 is LNHNV, CDR2 YYDKDF (reference sequence). Trimming pared 2 bases from V and 5 bases from J, leaving 15 bases between. The CDR3 is 16 amino acids. The CDR3 loop is CATSRSRTTGNEKLFF. The CDR3, as DNA: TGTGCCACCAGCAGATCACGGACGACGGGGAATGAAAAACTGTTTTTT.

The V and J genes are TRBV7-6 and TRBJ1-6; D is unclear. Trimming removed 1 base at V and 13 bases at J, with 11 bases between. Germline V lookup: CDR1 SGHVS, CDR2 FNYEAQ. This CDR3 is built from 13 residues. CDR3 sequence reads: CASSLEYNPPLHF. In nucleotides, the CDR3 is TGTGCCAGCAGCTTAGAATACAACCCTCCCCTCCACTTT.